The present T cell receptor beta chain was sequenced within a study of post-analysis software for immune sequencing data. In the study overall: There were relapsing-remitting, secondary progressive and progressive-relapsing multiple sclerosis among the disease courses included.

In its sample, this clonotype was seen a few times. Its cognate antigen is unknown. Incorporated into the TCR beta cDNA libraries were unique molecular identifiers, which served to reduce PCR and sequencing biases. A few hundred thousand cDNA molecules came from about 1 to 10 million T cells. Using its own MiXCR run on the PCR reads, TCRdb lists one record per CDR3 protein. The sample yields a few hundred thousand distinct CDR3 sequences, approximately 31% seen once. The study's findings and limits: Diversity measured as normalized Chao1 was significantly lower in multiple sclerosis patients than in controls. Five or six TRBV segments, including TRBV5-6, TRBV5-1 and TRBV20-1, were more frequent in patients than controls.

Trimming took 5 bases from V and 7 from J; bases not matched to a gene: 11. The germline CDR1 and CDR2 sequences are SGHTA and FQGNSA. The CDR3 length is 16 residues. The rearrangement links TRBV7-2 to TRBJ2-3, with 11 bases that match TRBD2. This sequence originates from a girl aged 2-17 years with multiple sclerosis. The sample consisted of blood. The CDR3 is CASSRLAGGNSYTQYF. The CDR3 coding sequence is TGTGCCAGCAGCCGGTTAGCGGGGGGGAATTCATATACGCAGTATTTT.